This T cell receptor beta chain was found in a study of blood T cell repertoires in COVID-19 (dated by TCRdb to about 2020). Background on the whole study: Samples from collaborators originated in the United States, Italy and Spain and spanned both the acute and convalescent phases of COVID-19. The prospective study material was composed of cDNA or gDNA derived from T cells, B-cell-depleted T cells, or PBMCs. The dataset comprised deeply sampled blood TCRbeta repertoires from subjects exposed to, actively infected with, or recovered from COVID-19. The repertoires were released in a freely available public database intended as a resource for research on the immune response to SARS-CoV-2. The samples were drawn from two sources: the first 160 participants of the ongoing ImmuneRACE study, and 1,000 to 1,500 subjects contributed by 6 global collaborators. Sample metadata almost always included a de-identified subject ID, COVID-19 status, age in years and sex. HLA class I and class II types, where available, came from metadata supplied by the sample provider rather than from assay-based typing.

The collaborating institutions used their own protocols to collect whole blood in K2EDTA tubes. For TCRbeta analysis, collaborators shipped samples as frozen whole blood, isolated PBMCs, or DNA extracted from either of those sample types. The research as a whole found: The amount of clinical and demographic metadata varied by source and participant and was provided uncurated.

TCRbeta CDR3 regions were amplified from genomic DNA using the immunoSEQ Assay, a bias-controlled multiplex PCR. The published analysis was carried out like this. Within the assay, amplification of reference gene primers was used to estimate how many nucleated cells each sample contained. To quantify the absolute abundance of each unique TCRbeta CDR3 rearrangement, sequence reads were collapsed and filtered. Productive Simpson clonality was computed per sample as the square root of Simpson's diversity index over productive rearrangements. Entries here come from immuneACCESS through TCRdb and include only in-frame sequences with V and J called. Some clones fail to appear in such tables; in the studies checked, an unresolved V gene covers under half of the shortfall, and the cause of the remainder is unknown. Clone size and the V and J calls come from that table; the DNA yielded D and trimming. The sample includes tens of thousands of clones, with around 91% observed a single time. Together, the top ten hold under 2% of the sample.

Reading from cysteine to phenylalanine, the CDR3 counts 15 amino acids. CDR3 DNA is the only sequence kept; it has 45 bases, read in frame from the first base. Here V drops 3 bases and J drops 7 bases, and the junction holds 9 bases not matched to any gene. CDR1 GTSNPN and CDR2 SVGIG are derived from the germline V gene (reference sequence). Points on this clone: Its antigen is unknown. One base away there is no much larger clone; base qualities are not given.

Sequenced input: peripheral blood. The receptor was isolated from a woman in her fifties or sixties in a cohort sampled during active COVID-19. The chain is assembled from TRBV30 and TRBJ2-2, with TRBD1 identical over 9 junction bases. The DNA sequence is given as TGTGCCTGGAGGAGGACAGGGGCGCCCATCGGGGAGCTGTTTTTT. Translated, it gives CAWRRTGAPIGELFF.